This T cell receptor beta chain was observed in a study of spatial heterogeneity in lung cancer. In the library, each TCR cDNA molecule bore its own unique molecular identifier. Each CDR3 protein is one row after TCRdb ran MiXCR on the 5' RACE reads. Seen here are some 15,000 distinct CDR3 sequences, about 5% observed once, and the top ten hold 36%. Study findings and constraints: Tumoral mutation counts were tracked by counts of expanded intratumoral alpha and beta TCRs.

The germline gives CDR1 SGHTA, CDR2 FQGNSA. J lost 3 bases, V lost 5 bases, and 6 bases had no gene match. The CDR3 loop spans 15 amino acids. This sample's time point: sample taken at primary tumor resection. The input material, whole RNA from tumor, nontumor lung or frozen PBMC, was sequenced unsorted. Judged by abundance, this clonotype is medium-sized (0.01 to 0.1%). Its antigen is currently unknown. This chain links TRBV7-2 with TRBJ1-5, with 8 bases matching TRBD1. The receptor was isolated from a male donor with early-stage non-small cell lung cancer. The input for sequencing was lung tumor tissue, taken at surgery. The DNA for the CDR3 is TGTGCCAGCAGCCGACAGGGGTTGGCCAATCAGCCCCAGCATTTT. It is translated as CASSRQGLANQPQHF.